One TCR beta chain is described in this entry. The same CDR3 also results from other DNA sequences found in this sample. The data originate from a study of blood T cell repertoires in COVID-19. The wider study: Specimens from acute and convalescent COVID-19 originated in the United States, Italy and Spain. The cDNA or gDNA used as material had been derived from T cells, B-cell-depleted T cells, or PBMCs.

Trimming cost V 4 bases and J 1 base; bases outside gene matches: 0. The V gene's germline CDR1 is ENHRY and CDR2 SYGVKD. The CDR3 spans 14 residues. Per the study methods: The assay estimated nucleated cells by amplifying reference gene primers. Repertoires were generated with immunoSEQ multiplex PCR, while TCRdb's copy carries only in-frame clones and drops some. The V and J calls and clone size come from that table; D and trimming were worked out from the DNA. The table includes a few hundred thousand clones, about 80% detected once. The receptor comes from a woman over 75 with acute or convalescent COVID-19. The sequenced material came from peripheral blood. The chain combines TRBV10-3 with TRBJ2-7; TRBD2 agrees at 11 bases. The CDR3 reads CAISGTSGSYEQYF. In DNA, the CDR3 is TGTGCCATCAGTGGGACTAGCGGGTCCTACGAGCAGTACTTC.